One and the same sample provided the 19 T cell receptor beta chains below, sequenced in a study of blood T cell repertoires in COVID-19. TCRdb's table, derived via immunoSEQ multiplex PCR, lists solely in-frame clones and lacks some. The profile shows about 190,000 clones, 70% to 85% of them singletons. The sample taken for sequencing was peripheral blood. Every receptor here comes from a man over 45 who had recovered from COVID-19.

This clone has just a few counts. This sequence joins TRBV11-1 and TRBJ1-1; D unresolved. Germline lookup yields CDR1 SGHAT and CDR2 FQDESV (reference sequence). Between the trimmed V and J ends, which lost 1 base and 1 base, there was a span of 10 bases. This CDR3 has 15 amino acids. CDR3 in DNA: TGTGCCAGCAGCTTAGGTGGATCGGGGAACACTGAAGCTTTCTTT. Translated: CASSLGGSGNTEAFF.

V is TRBV4-1 and J is TRBJ2-1; 10 positions agree with TRBD1. V was pared by 1 base and J by 6 bases, with 6 bases of the junction left unmatched. Germline V CDR1 and CDR2: MGHRA, YSYEKL. CDR3 length: 16 residues. In nucleotides, the CDR3 is TGCGCCAGCAGCCAAGCGACAGGGGGCTTTTTCAATGAGCAGTTCTTC. Translating gives CASSQATGGFFNEQFF.

V and J are TRBV11-2 and TRBJ2-1, with D possibly being TRBD2 (6 bases). Trimming shortened V by 5 bases and J by 10 bases, and 15 bases separated the two germline ends. Germline assignment: CDR1 SGHAT and CDR2 FQNNGV. The CDR3 spans 13 residues. The CDR3 DNA reads TGTGCCAGCAGCACCCGGGACTCGAAGGAGCAGTTCTTC. It specifies CASSTRDSKEQFF.

The chain links TRBV14 to TRBJ1-4, with TRBD1 matching over 7 bases. The CDR3 sequence is 15 residues long. Germline trimming cut 5 bases from V and 8 bases from J; bases unmatched to any gene: 11. Looked up from germline, CDR1 is SGHDN and CDR2 is FVKESK. Here the CDR3 DNA reads TGTGCCAGCAGCTTTCGACAGGGTGTGAAGGAAAAACTGTTTTTT. Encoded protein: CASSFRQGVKEKLFF.

A single count supports this clone. The J gene is TRBJ2-2, the V gene TRBV7-9; TRBD2 agrees at 9 bases. V was clipped by 5 bases and J by 3 bases; unmatched bases: 7. This CDR3 region has 16 residues. In germline, CDR1 is SEHNR, CDR2 FQNEAQ (reference sequence). This CDR3 is CASSGSSGSYTGELFF. In DNA, the CDR3 is TGTGCCAGCAGCGGGAGTAGCGGGAGTTACACCGGGGAGCTGTTTTTT.

J is TRBJ2-7 and V is TRBV6-2 or TRBV6-3; TRBD2 aligns across 7 bases. The CDR3 extends over 15 amino acids. J was trimmed by 5 bases and V by 2 bases; bases with no gene match: 9. Germline V CDR1 and CDR2: MNHEY, SVGEGT. In nucleotides, the CDR3 is TGTGCCAGCAGTTACGGGGGGAGGGCCCGTAACGAGCAGTACTTC. Its translation is CASSYGGRARNEQYF.

This sequence joins TRBV11-2 and TRBJ2-1; TRBD2 agrees at 8 bases. Germline loops: CDR1 SGHAT, CDR2 FQNNGV. The CDR3 covers 14 residues. The V gene end was trimmed by 5 bases and the J gene end by 8 bases; junction bases not matched to a gene: 8. The CDR3 protein is CASSPDGGVDEQFF. CDR3 bases: TGTGCCAGCAGCCCCGACGGGGGGGTGGATGAGCAGTTCTTC. Based on the CDR3 plus reference TRBV11-2 and TRBJ2-1, the full variable domain is EAGVAQSPRYKIIEKRQSVAFWCNPISGHATLYWYQQILGQGPKLLIQFQNNGVVDDSQLPKDRFSAERLKGVDSTLKIQPAKLEDSAVYLCASSPDGGVDEQFFGPGTRLTVL.

This chain joins TRBV6-5 and TRBJ2-5; D might be TRBD1 (5 bases). Germline V gene sequence: CDR1 MNHEY, CDR2 SVGAGI. The CDR3 consists of 13 residues. Trimming removed 6 bases at V and 4 bases at J, with 12 bases between. The CDR3 region has the DNA TGTGCCAGCAGCCGGCAGGGTTTAGAGACCCAGTACTTC. Translated, it gives CASSRQGLETQYF.

The rearrangement uses TRBV28 and TRBJ2-4; D remains ambiguous. Germline V gene lookup returns CDR1 MDHEN and CDR2 SYDVKM. The CDR3 runs to 14 residues. V shed 5 bases and J shed 3 bases, with 11 bases lying between them. CDR3 loop: CASSVNYGKNIQYF. As DNA, the CDR3 is TGTGCCAGCAGTGTAAACTACGGCAAAAACATTCAGTACTTC.

V usage is TRBV27 and J usage is TRBJ1-2; D unclear. The CDR3 spans 14 residues. Deletions cut 5 bases from V and 2 bases from J, with 12 bases between. CDR1 MNHEY and CDR2 SMNVEV come from the germline V gene (reference sequence). CDR3 protein: CASSKAGRNYGYTF. Written as DNA, the CDR3 is TGTGCCAGCAGTAAGGCCGGCAGGAACTATGGCTACACCTTC.

The V call is TRBV19, the J call TRBJ2-5; TRBD2 aligns across 13 bases. Looked up from germline, CDR1 is LNHDA and CDR2 is SQIVND (reference sequence). The CDR3 has 15 residues. V gave up 4 bases and J gave up 4 bases; unmatched junction bases: 3. CDR3 DNA sequence: TGTGCCAGTAGTACCAGGACTAGCGGGAGAGAGACCCAGTACTTC. Its protein is CASSTRTSGRETQYF.

The table lists this clone with a few counts. This chain joins TRBV19 and TRBJ1-2, with D tentatively TRBD1 (5 bases). This CDR3 has 15 amino acids. Trimming shortened V by 3 bases and J by 2 bases, and 13 bases separated the two germline ends. The germline V gene encodes CDR1 LNHDA and CDR2 SQIVND (reference sequence). DNA for the CDR3: TGTGCCAGTAGTATCGCTGTAAGGGGCAACTATGGCTACACCTTC. Its translation is CASSIAVRGNYGYTF.

The chain joins TRBV18 to TRBJ1-1; possibly TRBD1 for D (5 bases). The germline V gene has CDR1 KGHSH and CDR2 LQKENI. The CDR3 covers 17 residues. Trimming shortened V by 1 base and J by 0 bases, and 15 bases separated the two germline ends. As DNA, the CDR3 is TGTGCCAGCTCACCACGCGAATTGCAGGGTATGAACACTGAAGCTTTCTTT. It translates to CASSPRELQGMNTEAFF.

This sequence joins TRBV6-5 and TRBJ2-1; 10 nucleotides match TRBD2. V shed 2 bases and J 15 bases; nucleotides not matched to a gene: 13. This CDR3 is built from 15 residues. Looked up from germline, CDR1 is MNHEY and CDR2 is SVGAGI. The CDR3 nucleotides are TGTGCCAGCAGTTACGATGGGGCTAGCGGGAGTTCTTGGTTCTTC. Translated, it gives CASSYDGASGSSWFF.

This chain connects TRBV10-1 to TRBJ2-3; D remains ambiguous. V gave up 3 bases and J gave up 2 bases, with 9 bases separating them. The CDR3 totals 14 residues. Germline V gives CDR1 WNHNN, CDR2 SYGVQD (reference sequence). CDR3 in amino acids: CASSDLTSTDTQYF. In DNA, the CDR3 is TGCGCCAGCAGTGATTTGACTTCCACAGATACGCAGTATTTT.

V usage is TRBV4-1 and J usage is TRBJ1-6; D possibly corresponds to TRBD1 (6 bases). CDR1 is MGHRA, CDR2 YSYEKL, per germline. V lost 0 bases and J 6 bases, leaving 12 bases between the germline ends. This CDR3 has 16 amino acids. Here the CDR3 reads CASSQEGGDFNSPLHF. Here the CDR3 DNA reads TGCGCCAGCAGCCAAGAAGGGGGGGACTTTAATTCACCCCTCCACTTT.

This chain uses TRBV7-9 with TRBJ2-7; 8 nucleotides match TRBD2. The CDR3 has 14 amino acids. Germline-derived CDR1 and CDR2 are SEHNR and FQNEAQ (reference sequence). CDR3 nucleotides: TGTGCGACAAGCTTAGAGGGACTAGTTCCCGAGCAGTACTTC. Its translation: CATSLEGLVPEQYF. Filled out from reference TRBV7-9 and TRBJ2-7, the complete variable domain reads DTGVSQNPRHKITKRGQNVTFRCDPISEHNRLYWYRQTLGQGPEFLTYFQNEAQLEKSRLLSDRFSAERPKGSFSTLEIQRTEQGDSAMYLCATSLEGLVPEQYFGPGTRLTVT.

This clone was detected only once. This rearrangement joins TRBV27 to TRBJ1-6; TRBD1 aligns across 10 bases. Looked up from germline, CDR1 is MNHEY and CDR2 is SMNVEV (reference sequence). The CDR3 covers 16 residues. V lost 2 bases, J lost 9 bases, and 7 bases stayed unmatched. CDR3 protein: CASSLKTGGASSPLHF. The CDR3 bases are TGTGCCAGCAGTTTAAAGACAGGGGGCGCGAGTTCACCCCTCCACTTT.

The chain has TRBV19 and TRBJ1-2; 9 positions agree with TRBD1. Trimming cost V 4 bases and J 4 bases; bases outside gene matches: 4. This CDR3 contains 14 residues. Germline CDR1 LNHDA, CDR2 SQIVND (reference sequence). DNA of the CDR3: TGTGCCAGTAGTACCACAGGGGGCGGCTATGGCTACACCTTC. Amino acids: CASSTTGGGYGYTF.